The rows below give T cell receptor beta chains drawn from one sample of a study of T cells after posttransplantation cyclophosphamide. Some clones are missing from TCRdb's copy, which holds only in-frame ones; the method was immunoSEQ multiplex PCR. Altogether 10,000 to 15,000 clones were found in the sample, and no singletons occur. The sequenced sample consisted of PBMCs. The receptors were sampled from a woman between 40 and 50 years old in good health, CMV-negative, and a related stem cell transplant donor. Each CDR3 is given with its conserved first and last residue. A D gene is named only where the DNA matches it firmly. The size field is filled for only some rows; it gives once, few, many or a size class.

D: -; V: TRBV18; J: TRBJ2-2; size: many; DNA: TGTGCCAGCTCACCAACGCTTAGCACCGGGGAGCTGTTTTTT; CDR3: CASSPTLSTGELFF
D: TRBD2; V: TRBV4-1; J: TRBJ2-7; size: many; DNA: TGCGCCAGCAGCCAGGAGAAGCGGGGGGGAGCCTACGAGCAGTACTTC; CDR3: CASSQEKRGGAYEQYF
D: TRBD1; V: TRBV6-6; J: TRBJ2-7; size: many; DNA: TGTGCCAGCAGTGCCCGGGACAGGGGTTCCTACGAGCAGTACTTC; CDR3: CASSARDRGSYEQYF
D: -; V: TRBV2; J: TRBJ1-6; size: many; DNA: TGTGCCAGCGCGGACAGTTATAATTCACCCCTCCACTTT; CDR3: CASADSYNSPLHF
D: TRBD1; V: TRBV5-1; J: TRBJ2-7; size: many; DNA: TGCGCCAGCAGCTCGGGACAGTTGAGCTCCTACGAGCAGTACTTC; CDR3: CASSSGQLSSYEQYF
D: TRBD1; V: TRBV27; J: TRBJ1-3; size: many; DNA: TGTGCCAGCAGTTTCAGGGGGAGCTCTGGAAACACCATATATTTT; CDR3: CASSFRGSSGNTIYF
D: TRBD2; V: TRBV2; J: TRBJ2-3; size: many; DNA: TGTGCCAGCAGTGATAGCGGGAGGACAGATACGCAGTATTTT; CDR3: CASSDSGRTDTQYF
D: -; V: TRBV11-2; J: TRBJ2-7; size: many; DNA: TGTGCCAGCAGCTTAGATCTGCTAGACTCCTACGAGCAGTACTTC; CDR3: CASSLDLLDSYEQYF
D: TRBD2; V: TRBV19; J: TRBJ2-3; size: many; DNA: TGTGCCAGTCTAGCGGGAGGGAGCACAGATACGCAGTATTTT; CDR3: CASLAGGSTDTQYF
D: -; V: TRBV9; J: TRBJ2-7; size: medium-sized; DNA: TGTGCCAGCAGCCCCTTAGAGGACAGCTCCTACGAGCAGTACTTC; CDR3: CASSPLEDSSYEQYF
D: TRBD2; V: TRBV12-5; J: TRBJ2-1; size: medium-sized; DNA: TGTGCTAGTGGTTTGGTACGGGGGGAGGAGGATTGGAATGAGCAGTTCTTC; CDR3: CASGLVRGEEDWNEQFF
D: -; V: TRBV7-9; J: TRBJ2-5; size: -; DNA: TGTGCCAGCAGCCCTCAGACAGAGGGGACCCAGTACTTC; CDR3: CASSPQTEGTQYF
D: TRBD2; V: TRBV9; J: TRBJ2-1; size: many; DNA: TGTGCCAGCAGCGAGAGGGGGACTAGCGGGAGCAATGAGCAGTTCTTC; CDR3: CASSERGTSGSNEQFF
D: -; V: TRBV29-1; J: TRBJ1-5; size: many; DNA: TGCAGCGTTGAGGGTCAGGGAGGTCAGCCCCAGCATTTT; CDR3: CSVEGQGGQPQHF
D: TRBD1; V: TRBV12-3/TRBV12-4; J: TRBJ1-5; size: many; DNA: TGTGCCAGCAGTTTCGCGGGACAGGGGGCGAGTCAGCCCCAGCATTTT; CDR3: CASSFAGQGASQPQHF
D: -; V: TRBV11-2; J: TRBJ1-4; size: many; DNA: TGTGCCAGCAGCCCCCTCCGCGGGGCAACTAATGAAAAACTGTTTTTT; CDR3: CASSPLRGATNEKLFF
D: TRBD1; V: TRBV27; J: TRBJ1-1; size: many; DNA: TGTGCCAGCAGTTCTTGGACAGGGTCGGGTGACACTGAAGCTTTCTTT; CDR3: CASSSWTGSGDTEAFF
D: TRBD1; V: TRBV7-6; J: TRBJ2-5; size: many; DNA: TGTGCCAGCAGCTTCGGGACAGGGGGCGAACAGACCCAGTACTTC; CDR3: CASSFGTGGEQTQYF
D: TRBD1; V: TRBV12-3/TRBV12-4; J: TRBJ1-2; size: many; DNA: TGTGCCAGCAGTTTAGGAACAGGGGGCAGGGGCTACACCTTC; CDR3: CASSLGTGGRGYTF
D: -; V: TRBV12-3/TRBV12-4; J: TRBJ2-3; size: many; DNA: TGTGCCAGCAGTTTAGGGGCATATACGCAGTATTTT; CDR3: CASSLGAYTQYF
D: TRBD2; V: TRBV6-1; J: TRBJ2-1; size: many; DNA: TGTGCCAGCAGTGAATATGTTACTAGCGGGAGGGCGGGTGCTAATGAGCAGTTCTTC; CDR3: CASSEYVTSGRAGANEQFF
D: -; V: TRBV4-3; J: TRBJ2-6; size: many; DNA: TGCGCCAGCAGCCAAGAATCTGGGGGGACTGGGGCCAACGTCCTGACTTTC; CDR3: CASSQESGGTGANVLTF